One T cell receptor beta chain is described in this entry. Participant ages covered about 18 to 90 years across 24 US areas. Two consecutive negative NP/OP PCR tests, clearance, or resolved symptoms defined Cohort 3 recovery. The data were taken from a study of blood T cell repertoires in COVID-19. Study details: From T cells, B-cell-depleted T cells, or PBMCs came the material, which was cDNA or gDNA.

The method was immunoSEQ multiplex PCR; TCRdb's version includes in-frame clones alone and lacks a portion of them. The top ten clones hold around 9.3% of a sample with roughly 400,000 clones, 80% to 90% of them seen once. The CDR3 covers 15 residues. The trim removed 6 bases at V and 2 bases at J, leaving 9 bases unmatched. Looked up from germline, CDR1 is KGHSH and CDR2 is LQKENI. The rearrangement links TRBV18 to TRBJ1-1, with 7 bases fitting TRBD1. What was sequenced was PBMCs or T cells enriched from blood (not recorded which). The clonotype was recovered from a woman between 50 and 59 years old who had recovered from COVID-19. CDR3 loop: CASSSQGGANTEAFF. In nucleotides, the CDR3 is TGTGCCAGCTCGTCCCAGGGGGGAGCTAACACTGAAGCTTTCTTT.